This paragraph reports one T cell receptor (beta chain). Its antigen has not been determined. No base qualities exist here, and no much larger clone lies one base off it. This sample is part of a study of identical twins (dated by TCRdb to between 2015 and 2016). General notes on the study: To test whether fetal clonotypes persist, this study deep-sequenced TCR alpha and beta repertoires from monozygotic twins, from unrelated adults of various ages, and from cord blood. To rule out contamination, the twin experiments were replicated at different times with different library preparation protocols. Beyond this particular receptor, the publication reports: Abundant cord blood beta clonotypes carried fewer insertions; young adult naive repertoires showed a weaker similar trend, while memory repertoires showed none. Because the same donors could not be followed over many years, conclusions were based on cross-sectional statistical analysis. Recombination models systematically underestimated out-of-frame TCR alpha sharing in monozygotic twins but agreed with sharing between unrelated individuals. Compared with coincidental sharing between unrelated individuals, out-of-frame TCR alpha sequences shared between twins showed an excess of sequences with low generation probability. The excess sharing between twins in beta out-of-frame sequences was weaker because fewer shared sequences reduced the signal-to-noise ratio. Zero-insertion analyses could be partly confounded by invariant T cells such as MAIT and iNKT, though diverse VJ usage argued against such confounding for most clonotypes.

Every donor in the study was a healthy Caucasian. CDR1 KGHDR and CDR2 SFDVKD are derived from the germline V gene. From cysteine to phenylalanine, the CDR3 is 17 amino acids long. The CDR3 DNA has 51 bases and is translated from base 1. The junction shows trimming of 7 bases on V and 6 bases on J, and the gene matches do not reach 15 bases of it. Preparation of the library involved 5' RACE. The reads were generated on an Illumina HiSeq 2000. A universal primer binding site was introduced by template switching, and a unique molecular identifier was present in the final cDNA, enabling accurate counting of TCR cDNA molecules. First-strand cDNA for TCR alpha and beta chains was synthesized from specific primers in the conserved constant-segment region. To control for contamination, every cDNA library was double barcoded, receiving both a SMART-Mk sample barcode and Illumina barcodes. TruSeq adapter sequences along with Illumina sample barcodes were introduced in two successive PCR steps. The Illumina HiSeq platform was used with custom primers to sequence TCR alpha and beta cDNA libraries. Per the source publication's procedure: MiGEC processed the raw reads to extract unique molecular identifiers, while MiXCR was used to determine the CDR3 positions. Recombination models were inferred per individual with the repgenHMM and IGoR tools using an EM algorithm. Shared clonotype analysis was performed with the tcR package in R, normalizing sharing by the product of cloneset sizes. Out-of-frame nonproductive sequences were analyzed to study raw recombination free of thymic and clonal selection effects. TCRdb reprocessing: public reads trimmed at Q25 with fastp, clones called with MiXCR, in-frame beta chains kept. Each record represents a unique CDR3 protein, reported with the most common genes and DNA among its rows. For this entry, the V and J calls and clone size follow TCRdb and not the study's own pipeline. The sample table shows some 1,700,000 distinct CDR3 sequences, and under 35% are seen once. Less than 0.35% of the sample is in the top ten clones.

Sequencing was carried out using cord blood. The V and J genes are TRBV24-1 and TRBJ2-1, and 9 bases in between align with TRBD1. The sequence came from a newborn girl in good health. The CDR3 reads as follows: CATSDDRGQGSTNEQFF. The sequenced DNA: TGTGCCACCAGCGACGACCGGGGACAGGGTAGCACCAATGAGCAGTTCTTC.